Listed below are T cell receptor beta chains from one sample, sequenced in a study of OX40 agonist ivuxolimab in advanced cancers. Only in-frame clones appear in the TCRdb table, and some are missing; sequencing was by immunoSEQ multiplex PCR. Of 60,000 to 90,000 clones listed, roughly 91% were seen once; the top ten hold 6.2%. The sample was CD4+ or CD8+ T cells sorted from blood, taken in a trial of the OX40 agonist ivuxolimab. These receptors all come from an adult with an advanced solid tumor such as melanoma, head and neck, liver or kidney cancer. CDR3s include the opening cysteine and the closing phenylalanine or tryptophan. D genes are given only for firm matches. Part of the rows lack a size; the others show once, few, many or a class for expanded clones.

d_gene,abundance,j_gene,v_gene,CDR3nt,CDR3aa
NA,once,TRBJ1-3,TRBV6-5,TGTGCCAGCAGTTACTCCGGACAGTTCTCTGGAAACACCATATATTTT,CASSYSGQFSGNTIYF
TRBD1,NA,TRBJ2-7,TRBV12-5,TGTGCTAGTGGTTTGACCCGGGACAGGGCCAACAACTACGAGCAGTACTTC,CASGLTRDRANNYEQYF
NA,NA,TRBJ2-7,TRBV9,TGTGCCAGCAGCGTAGGCGGAGGCGGCTACGAGCAGTACTTC,CASSVGGGGYEQYF
TRBD2,NA,TRBJ2-7,TRBV7-2,TGTGCCAGCAGCTTAGAACTAGCGGGGGGGTACGAGCAGTACTTC,CASSLELAGGYEQYF
NA,NA,TRBJ1-1,TRBV2,TGTGCCAGCAGAGCTAAGACAGGCGGTTACACTGAAGCTTTCTTT,CASRAKTGGYTEAFF
NA,NA,TRBJ2-5,TRBV5-6,TGTGCCAGCAGCCGCCCAGGGACGGAGGAGACCCAGTACTTC,CASSRPGTEETQYF
NA,NA,TRBJ1-3,TRBV10-3,TGTGCCATCAGTATTACAGGGACTGGAAACACCATATATTTT,CAISITGTGNTIYF
NA,NA,TRBJ1-2,TRBV20-1,TGCAGTGCTAGGACAGTTTATGGCTACACCTTC,CSARTVYGYTF
TRBD2,NA,TRBJ2-1,TRBV19,TGTGCCAGTAGTATAGCCCCGATTAGCGGGGCCTACAATGAGCAGTTCTTC,CASSIAPISGAYNEQFF
NA,NA,TRBJ1-6,TRBV11-2,NA,CASSSSTGYNSPLHF
TRBD2,NA,TRBJ2-3,TRBV18,TGTGCCAGCTCACCACTCAGGCGGGAGAGCACAGATACGCAGTATTTT,CASSPLRRESTDTQYF
TRBD2,NA,TRBJ2-7,TRBV30,TGTGCCTGGAGCCGACTAGCGGGGGGGTACGAGCAGTACTTC,CAWSRLAGGYEQYF
NA,NA,TRBJ2-7,TRBV30,TGTGCCTGGAGTGTACGGGCCGGCACCACGAGGACAAGCATCTACGAGCAGTACTTC,CAWSVRAGTTRTSIYEQYF
NA,NA,TRBJ2-1,TRBV9,TGTGCCAGCAGCGTAGCCACTAGCATGGGTGAGCAGTTCTTC,CASSVATSMGEQFF
TRBD1,NA,TRBJ2-7,TRBV6-1,TGTGCCAGCAGAGGACAGGGGGTCTCCTACGAGCAGTACTTC,CASRGQGVSYEQYF
TRBD1,NA,TRBJ2-2,TRBV29-1,TGCAGCCATCATTGGACAGGGGCCACCGGGGAGCTGTTTTTT,CSHHWTGATGELFF
NA,NA,TRBJ2-1,TRBV7-2,TGTGCCAGCAGCTTATACCTATCCTACAATGAGCAGTTCTTC,CASSLYLSYNEQFF
TRBD1,NA,TRBJ1-5,TRBV7-2,TGTGCCAGCAGCCGGCGGACAGGGAATCAGCCCCAGCATTTT,CASSRRTGNQPQHF
NA,NA,TRBJ2-6,TRBV27,TGTGCCAGCAGTTTTGACGACCGCTCTGGGGCCAACGTCCTGACTTTC,CASSFDDRSGANVLTF
NA,NA,TRBJ2-5,TRBV28,TGTGCCAGCAGTCGGGACGGACAAGAGACCCAGTACTTC,CASSRDGQETQYF